These 17 T cell receptor beta chains were sequenced from one sample in a study of blood T cell repertoires in COVID-19. Method: immunoSEQ multiplex PCR; TCRdb's copy keeps in-frame clones and lacks some. Among approximately 76,000 clones listed, over 65% were seen once. Sequencing was carried out using peripheral blood. Receptors were obtained from a woman aged 70-85 years with acute or convalescent COVID-19.

In DNA, the CDR3 is TGTGCCAGCAGACCCAACGGGAAGAGTGAAAAACTGTTTTTT. It yields the protein CASRPNGKSEKLFF. The chain employs TRBV25-1 and TRBJ1-4; no clear D. CDR3 length equals 14 residues. Trimming left V 6 bases short and J 7 bases short, with 15 bases between. Germline assignment: CDR1 MGHDK and CDR2 SYGVNS.

This clone was recorded once. The chain has TRBV2 and TRBJ1-2; 8 nucleotides line up with TRBD1. The CDR3 consists of 13 residues. The germline CDR1 and CDR2 sequences are SNHLY and FYNNEI. V lost 7 bases and J lost 3; bases outside the gene matches: 4. The CDR3 bases are TGTGCCAGCACCGCGGACAGGGACTATGGCTACACCTTC. Translation: CASTADRDYGYTF.

This clone was counted a single time. CDR3 loop: CAIRTTGTGVSGQFF. The CDR3 bases are TGTGCCATCAGAACAACCGGAACTGGGGTAAGCGGGCAGTTCTTC. The chain uses TRBV10-3 and TRBJ2-1, with D possibly TRBD2 on 5 matching bases. The CDR3 extends over 15 amino acids. Germline V gene data show CDR1 as ENHRY and CDR2 as SYGVKD. V was pared by 6 bases and J by 12 bases, with 24 bases between.

The chain is built from TRBV6-5 and TRBJ2-7; perhaps TRBD2 as D (6 bases). Germline CDR1 reads MNHEY; CDR2 reads SVGAGI. The V gene lost 6 bases and the J gene lost 0 bases, with 12 bases spanning the gap. The length of the CDR3 is 14 residues. CDR3 sequence: CASRPGLFSYEQYF. CDR3 sequence (DNA): TGTGCCAGCAGGCCGGGACTCTTCTCCTACGAGCAGTACTTC.

The genes are TRBV29-1 and TRBJ1-1; D unclear. Germline V lookup: CDR1 SQVTM, CDR2 ANQGSEA. This CDR3 has 11 amino acids. Trimming shortened V by 4 bases and J by 9 bases, and 12 bases separated the two germline ends. The CDR3 DNA reads TGCAGCGTTGTGGAGTTGGGTCAAGCTTTCTTT. Amino acid sequence: CSVVELGQAFF.

V usage is TRBV7-2 and J usage is TRBJ1-2; TRBD1 is a possible D gene (6 bases). Trimming took 2 bases from V and 4 from J, leaving 11 bases between them. The CDR3 consists of 14 residues. The germline V gene encodes CDR1 SGHTA and CDR2 FQGNSA. The CDR3 loop is CASSLQGSGYGYTF. CDR3 DNA sequence: TGTGCCAGCAGCTTACAGGGGTCGGGCTATGGCTACACCTTC.

This chain connects TRBV6-6 to TRBJ1-1; D uncertain. The CDR3 loop spans 13 amino acids. Trimming removed 4 bases at V and 2 bases at J, with 8 bases between. The germline V gene has CDR1 MNHNY and CDR2 SVGAGI (reference sequence). The CDR3 DNA sequence: TGTGCCAGCAGTTTTCAACAAAACACTGAAGCTTTCTTT. This translates into CASSFQQNTEAFF.

The chain carries TRBV28 and TRBJ1-5; the match to TRBD1 covers 12 bases. The ends lost 6 bases at V and 6 bases at J; junction bases unmatched: 6. The CDR3 runs 15 residues. Germline V CDR1 and CDR2: MDHEN, SYDVKM. The CDR3 reads CASRGTGGRGQPQHF. CDR3 DNA sequence: TGTGCCAGCAGAGGGACAGGGGGCAGGGGTCAGCCCCAGCATTTT. The variable domain in full, completed from reference TRBV28 and TRBJ1-5, reads DVKVTQSSRYLVKRTGEKVFLECVQDMDHENMFWYRQDPGLGLRLIYFSYDVKMKEKGDIPEGYSVSREKKERFSLILESASTNQTSMYLCASRGTGGRGQPQHFGDGTRLSIL.

The chain combines TRBV5-6 with TRBJ1-4; TRBD1 matches at 9 bases. Germline V CDR1 and CDR2: SGHDT, YYEEEE. This CDR3 comprises 11 residues. Germline trimming cut 10 bases from V and 6 bases from J; bases unmatched to any gene: 1. CDR3 sequence reads: CAGTGHEKLFF. The CDR3 DNA reads TGTGCCGGGACAGGGCATGAAAAACTGTTTTTT.

CDR3 DNA: TGTGCCAGCAGAAATGACAGGGGGGACACTGAAGCTTTCTTT. Translating it yields CASRNDRGDTEAFF. This sequence joins TRBV5-5 and TRBJ1-1; 9 bases fit TRBD1. Germline CDR1 is SGHKS and CDR2 is YYEKEE (reference sequence). The CDR3 has 14 amino acids. J lost 3 bases, V lost 5 bases, and 5 bases had no gene match.

The CDR3 coding sequence is TGCGCCAGCAGTGAATCTGGAACTAGAGTTGCCGGGGAGCTGTTTTTT. This sequence encodes CASSESGTRVAGELFF. The V gene is TRBV10-2, the J gene TRBJ2-2; D possibly corresponds to TRBD2 (5 bases). CDR3 length: 16 residues. Trimming pared 3 bases from V and 6 bases from J, leaving 17 bases between. CDR1 and CDR2 from the germline V gene are WSHSY and SAAADI.

The CDR3 is CASSGTGGNTEAFF. The CDR3, as DNA: TGTGCCAGTAGCGGGACAGGGGGCAACACTGAAGCTTTCTTT. The rearrangement uses TRBV6-5 and TRBJ1-1; 12 bases align to TRBD1. The CDR3 covers 14 residues. J lost 2 bases, V lost 9 bases, and 4 bases had no gene match. The germline CDR1 and CDR2 sequences are MNHEY and SVGAGI.

The rearrangement joins TRBV28 to TRBJ2-1; a possible D gene is TRBD1 (6 bases). This CDR3 region has 16 residues. Germline V lookup: CDR1 MDHEN, CDR2 SYDVKM. V was trimmed by 1 base and J by 7 bases, leaving 17 bases between them. The CDR3 DNA follows: TGTGCCAGCAGTTTATTCTCCCTTAGGGGGAATAATGAGCAGTTCTTC. Its protein is CASSLFSLRGNNEQFF.

This clone was found once. The rearrangement uses TRBV5-1 and TRBJ1-4; 11 nucleotides agree with TRBD1. The germline gives CDR1 SGHRS, CDR2 YFSETQ. V gave up 4 bases and J gave up 7 bases; unmatched junction bases: 15. This CDR3 has 18 residues. The CDR3 loop is CASSDPGTGGNIREKLFF. Here the CDR3 DNA reads TGCGCCAGCAGCGACCCCGGGACAGGGGGAAATATTCGTGAAAAACTGTTTTTT. The full variable domain, its missing parts supplied by reference TRBV5-1 and TRBJ1-4, is KAGVTQTPRYLIKTRGQQVTLSCSPISGHRSVSWYQQTPGQGLQFLFEYFSETQRNKGNFPGRFSGRQFSNSRSEMNVSTLELGDSALYLCASSDPGTGGNIREKLFFGSGTQLSVL.

This clone has just a few counts. The V gene is TRBV27, the J gene TRBJ2-7, with a weak D call TRBD2 (6 bases). V dropped 2 bases and J dropped 5 bases, with 10 bases sitting between them. Germline values: CDR1 MNHEY, CDR2 SMNVEV (reference sequence). The CDR3 is 13 residues long. As DNA, the CDR3 is TGTGCCAGCAGTTTACGGGAGAGGGACGAGCAGTACTTC. Protein sequence: CASSLRERDEQYF.

The J gene is TRBJ1-2, the V gene TRBV29-1; weak D call: TRBD1 (6 bases). Trimming removed 3 bases at V and 7 bases at J, with 15 bases between. This CDR3 region has 13 residues. Germline V CDR1 and CDR2: SQVTM, ANQGSEA. The DNA of the CDR3 is TGCAGCGTTGAGGGTGCAGGGGTAGGTGGCTACACCTTC. Translated, it gives CSVEGAGVGGYTF.

This clone has only one observation. V usage is TRBV6-2 or TRBV6-3 and J usage is TRBJ2-1, with TRBD2 matching over 11 bases. Per germline, CDR1 MNHEY and CDR2 SVGEGT. V was clipped by 5 bases and J by 3 bases; unmatched bases: 9. This CDR3 has 17 residues. This CDR3 reads CASSPRTSGSYYNEQFF. CDR3 nucleotide sequence: TGTGCCAGCAGTCCCAGAACTAGCGGGAGTTACTACAATGAGCAGTTCTTC.